A single sample gave rise to the 28 T cell receptor beta chains below, sequenced in a study of shared clonotypes between healthy human individuals. The assay was immunoSEQ multiplex PCR, and TCRdb's table has in-frame clones only and misses some. Of about 2.3 million clones detected, just under 95% appear once; the ten largest clones hold approximately 0.41%. The sequenced sample was naive CD4+ T cells from PBMCs. This sample's subset: CD45RA+ positively selected. The receptor set was obtained from a man aged 18 to 29 in good health. Some clones in this sample may be carry-over from other donors' samples.

The chain links TRBV7-8 to TRBJ2-2, with no clear D. Trimming shortened V by 2 bases and J by 5 bases, and 6 bases separated the two germline ends. The CDR3 loop spans 13 amino acids. Germline lookup yields CDR1 SGHVS and CDR2 FQNEAQ. Here the CDR3 DNA reads TGTGCCAGCAGCTTAAGGGAAACCGGGGAGCTGTTTTTT. Translation gives CASSLRETGELFF.

This clone was counted once. This chain joins TRBV4-1 and TRBJ2-4; D possibly corresponds to TRBD1 (6 bases). Germline-derived CDR1 and CDR2 are MGHRA and YSYEKL. The CDR3 length is 16 residues. Between the trimmed V and J ends, which lost 4 bases and 1 base, there was a span of 14 bases. The CDR3 here is CASSPWTVVAKNIQYF. The CDR3 region has the DNA TGCGCCAGCAGCCCCTGGACAGTCGTGGCCAAAAACATTCAGTACTTC.

This clone was detected a few times. The chain uses TRBV4-1 and TRBJ2-1; D remains ambiguous. CDR1 is MGHRA, CDR2 YSYEKL, per germline. The CDR3 has 17 residues. V was cut by 3 bases and J by 2 bases, with 17 bases left in between. The DNA of the CDR3 is TGCGCCAGCAGCCACTCCCTGCCCGAAATTACCTACAATGAGCAGTTCTTC. It yields the protein CASSHSLPEITYNEQFF.

This clone was counted between two and nine times. Here the CDR3 DNA reads TGTGCCAGTACCGCCGGGATGGGCGGCAATCAGCCCCAGCATTTT. This encodes CASTAGMGGNQPQHF. This chain joins TRBV19 and TRBJ1-5; D remains ambiguous. Germline V gives CDR1 LNHDA, CDR2 SQIVND (reference sequence). The CDR3 spans 15 residues. With 7 bases removed from V and 2 bases from J, the gap between germline ends came to 15 bases.

The chain links TRBV6-5 to TRBJ2-7; 12 bases align to TRBD2. This CDR3 spans 16 amino acids. Germline V gene sequence: CDR1 MNHEY, CDR2 SVGAGI. V lost 0 bases and J lost 6; bases outside the gene matches: 6. CDR3 protein: CASSYSTVLAGGEQYF. In DNA, the CDR3 is TGTGCCAGCAGTTACTCGACTGTACTAGCGGGAGGCGAGCAGTACTTC.

This clone appeared once. The V and J genes are TRBV13 and TRBJ2-7; 8 positions match TRBD2. The CDR3 has 13 residues. Trimming removed 5 bases from V and 9 bases from J; junction bases left unmatched: 9. CDR1 PRHDT and CDR2 FYEKMQ come from the germline V gene (reference sequence). CDR3 nucleotide sequence: TGTGCCAGCAGCGTTAGCGGGGAGCTCTGGCAGTACTTC. Translation: CASSVSGELWQYF.

Comments on this clone: Other DNA sequences within the sample encode an identical CDR3. The chain uses TRBV5-1 and TRBJ2-2; D ambiguous. Germline CDR1 and CDR2: SGHRS and YFSETQ. The CDR3 has 13 amino acids. V lost 4 bases, J lost 5 bases, and 9 bases lay in between. CDR3 DNA: TGCGCCAGCAGCGCGGACGGTACCGGGGAGCTGTTTTTT. It encodes CASSADGTGELFF.

As to this clone: The junction shows a germline mismatch at one end, possibly a read error. The genes are TRBV2 and TRBJ1-2; D call uncertain. Germline values: CDR1 SNHLY, CDR2 FYNNEI. The CDR3 has 11 residues. This CDR3 is CATTPVVGSTF. DNA of the CDR3: TGTGCCACCACCCCCGTGGTCGGCTCCACCTTC.

CDR3 sequence: CASSPAGGGTDTQYF. The CDR3 bases are TGTGCCAGCAGCCCCGCGGGAGGCGGCACAGATACGCAGTATTTT. The chain carries TRBV5-6 and TRBJ2-3; 8 positions match TRBD2. This CDR3 spans 15 amino acids. The germline V gene has CDR1 SGHDT and CDR2 YYEEEE. J lost 1 base, V lost 4 bases, and 5 bases had no gene match.

The chain is built from TRBV5-1 and TRBJ2-1, with 7 bases matching TRBD2. Trimming at V came to 3 bases and at J to 4 bases, leaving 4 bases not matched to a gene. This CDR3 is 14 amino acids long. The V gene's germline CDR1 is SGHRS and CDR2 YFSETQ. CDR3: CASSSTSVYNEQFF. The CDR3 DNA follows: TGCGCCAGCAGCTCAACTAGCGTTTACAATGAGCAGTTCTTC.

The chain couples TRBV2 to TRBJ1-2; D is undetermined. The V end lost 2 bases, the J end lost 3 bases, and 13 bases lay between the germline ends. The CDR3 contains 15 residues. The V gene's germline CDR1 is SNHLY and CDR2 FYNNEI. The CDR3, as DNA: TGTGCCAGCAGTGAATCGATTTGGACGGACTATGGCTACACCTTC. Translation: CASSESIWTDYGYTF. Full variable domain (outside the CDR3, taken from reference TRBV2 and TRBJ1-2): EPEVTQTPSHQVTQMGQEVILRCVPISNHLYFYWYRQILGQKVEFLVSFYNNEISEKSEIFDDQFSVERPDGSNFTLKIRSTKLEDSAMYFCASSESIWTDYGYTFGSGTRLTVV.

V and J are TRBV6-5 and TRBJ1-1, with D uncertain. V lost 10 bases and J 1 base, leaving 13 bases between the germline ends. The germline gives CDR1 MNHEY, CDR2 SVGAGI. This CDR3 has 13 residues. CDR3 residues: CATRIKRNTEAFF. Here the CDR3 DNA reads TGTGCCACCAGAATAAAACGGAACACTGAAGCTTTCTTT.

The chain combines TRBV9 with TRBJ2-7, with 14 nucleotides matching TRBD2. There are 15 residues in the CDR3. Germline values: CDR1 SGDLS, CDR2 YYNGEE. With V trimmed by 1 base and J by 7 bases, 4 bases remained unmatched. The CDR3 is CASSVTGLAGGEQYF. In nucleotides, the CDR3 is TGTGCCAGCAGCGTAACAGGACTAGCGGGAGGAGAGCAGTACTTC.

This clone was seen only once. V usage is TRBV6-5 and J usage is TRBJ2-5, with D perhaps being TRBD1 or TRBD2 (5 bases each). Looked up from germline, CDR1 is MNHEY and CDR2 is SVGAGI. Trimming cost V 3 bases and J 4 bases, with 15 bases left between them. CDR3 length equals 15 residues. CDR3 in amino acids: CASSYLTARGETQYF. CDR3 DNA sequence: TGTGCCAGCAGTTATTTGACGGCGAGGGGAGAGACCCAGTACTTC.

Only one count was recorded for this clone. This specimen includes other DNA sequences encoding the same CDR3. CDR3 DNA sequence: TGCGCCAGCAGCTTGGGACTAGCGGGAGACGAGCAGTACTTC. Translated, it gives CASSLGLAGDEQYF. V and J are TRBV5-1 and TRBJ2-7; 12 positions match TRBD2. The V gene end was trimmed by 0 bases and the J gene end by 5 bases; junction bases not matched to a gene: 0. The CDR3 contains 14 residues. Germline loops: CDR1 SGHRS, CDR2 YFSETQ.

The J gene is TRBJ1-2, the V gene TRBV5-1; no definite D call. Trimming removed 0 bases from V and 8 bases from J, with 17 bases in between. The germline CDR1 and CDR2 sequences are SGHRS and YFSETQ. This CDR3 is built from 15 residues. CDR3 residues: CASSLERFQWSGYTF. CDR3 bases: TGCGCCAGCAGCTTGGAAAGGTTCCAATGGTCCGGCTACACCTTC.

The CDR3: CASGLVTGGGRDTEAFF. The CDR3 DNA reads as TGTGCTAGTGGTTTGGTAACAGGGGGCGGTAGGGACACTGAAGCTTTCTTT. This chain uses TRBV12-5 with TRBJ1-1; TRBD1 matches 9 bases. This CDR3 is built from 17 residues. With V trimmed by 0 bases and J by 3 bases, 8 bases remained unmatched. CDR1 LGHNT and CDR2 FRNRAP come from the germline V gene.

This clone was recorded once. The chain combines TRBV5-1 with TRBJ2-7; 7 nucleotides align to TRBD1. V was pared by 3 bases and J by 4 bases, with 4 bases of the junction left unmatched. Germline loops: CDR1 SGHRS, CDR2 YFSETQ. The CDR3 consists of 13 residues. CDR3 nucleotides: TGCGCCAGCAGCTCCCCGGACAGGTACGAGCAGTACTTC. Translating gives CASSSPDRYEQYF.

This clone has a handful of counts. The rearrangement uses TRBV9 and TRBJ2-1; tentatively, D is TRBD1 or TRBD2 (6 bases each). The CDR3 covers 16 residues. V was trimmed by 0 bases and J by 7 bases, leaving 17 bases between them. Germline CDR1 is SGDLS and CDR2 is YYNGEE. The CDR3, as DNA: TGTGCCAGCAGCGTAGCGGGGGCTAGGGACGGTAATGAGCAGTTCTTC. It encodes CASSVAGARDGNEQFF.

This clone has a single count. This rearrangement joins TRBV5-1 to TRBJ2-1, with 14 bases aligning to TRBD2. Trimming removed 3 bases from V and 8 bases from J; junction bases left unmatched: 10. Germline V gives CDR1 SGHRS, CDR2 YFSETQ. CDR3 length: 17 residues. CDR3 DNA: TGCGCCAGCAGCTGGGGACTAGCGGGAGCATTGTTGGATGAGCAGTTCTTC. Amino acids: CASSWGLAGALLDEQFF.

The rearrangement uses TRBV7-9 and TRBJ2-6, with 9 bases aligning to TRBD1. The CDR3 is made up of 18 amino acids. CDR1 is SEHNR and CDR2 is FQNEAQ in the germline V gene (reference sequence). V shed 5 bases, J shed 0 bases, and the junction held 8 bases outside the gene matches. Here the CDR3 DNA reads TGTGCCAGCAGCCCCGACAGGGGGGTTAGCTCTGGGGCCAACGTCCTGACTTTC. Translation gives CASSPDRGVSSGANVLTF. Based on the CDR3 plus reference TRBV7-9 and TRBJ2-6, the full variable domain is DTGVSQNPRHKITKRGQNVTFRCDPISEHNRLYWYRQTLGQGPEFLTYFQNEAQLEKSRLLSDRFSAERPKGSFSTLEIQRTEQGDSAMYLCASSPDRGVSSGANVLTFGAGSRLTVL.

The gene calls are TRBV7-3 and TRBJ2-5; D is unclear. CDR3 size: 13 residues. Per germline, CDR1 SGHTA and CDR2 FQGTGA. V lost 2 bases and J 5 bases, leaving 9 bases between the germline ends. The CDR3 region has the DNA TGTGCCAGCAGCTTATATGTCGAGGAGACCCAGTACTTC. Encoded protein: CASSLYVEETQYF.

This clone was seen a single time. The V gene is TRBV28, the J gene TRBJ1-5; 7 nucleotides align to TRBD1. The germline V gene encodes CDR1 MDHEN and CDR2 SYDVKM. With V trimmed by 2 bases and J by 9 bases, 1 base remained unmatched. CDR3 length equals 12 residues. The CDR3 sequence: CASSLNRGPQHF. CDR3 sequence (DNA): TGTGCCAGCAGTTTAAACAGGGGGCCCCAGCATTTT. Filled out from reference TRBV28 and TRBJ1-5, the complete variable domain reads DVKVTQSSRYLVKRTGEKVFLECVQDMDHENMFWYRQDPGLGLRLIYFSYDVKMKEKGDIPEGYSVSREKKERFSLILESASTNQTSMYLCASSLNRGPQHFGDGTRLSIL.

The chain is built from TRBV7-9 and TRBJ2-1, with D hard to call. Germline values: CDR1 SEHNR, CDR2 FQNEAQ (reference sequence). The CDR3 extends over 18 amino acids. Trimming left V 5 bases short and J 1 base short, with 21 bases between. The DNA of the CDR3 is TGTGCCAGCAGCACCCCCTATGCAATCCAGACTTCCTACAATGAGCAGTTCTTC. Translated, it gives CASSTPYAIQTSYNEQFF. Variable domain in full (rest from reference TRBV7-9 and TRBJ2-1): DTGVSQNPRHKITKRGQNVTFRCDPISEHNRLYWYRQTLGQGPEFLTYFQNEAQLEKSRLLSDRFSAERPKGSFSTLEIQRTEQGDSAMYLCASSTPYAIQTSYNEQFFGPGTRLTVL.

This chain joins TRBV5-1 and TRBJ2-7, with unresolved D. Germline V gene lookup returns CDR1 SGHRS and CDR2 YFSETQ. The V gene lost 1 base and the J gene lost 2 bases, with 10 bases spanning the gap. The CDR3 length is 14 residues. CDR3 protein: CASSLTTFPYEQYF. The CDR3 nucleotides read TGCGCCAGCAGCTTGACCACCTTCCCCTACGAGCAGTACTTC.

This chain joins TRBV7-2 and TRBJ2-7; maybe TRBD1 (6 bases). Deletions cut 7 bases from V and 4 bases from J, with 20 bases between. This CDR3 is 15 amino acids long. Germline CDR1 is SGHTA and CDR2 is FQGNSA. DNA for the CDR3: TGTGCCAGCAACCTTCCGGGACATAAGCAATACGAGCAGTACTTC. Its protein product is CASNLPGHKQYEQYF. Full variable domain (outside the CDR3, taken from reference TRBV7-2 and TRBJ2-7): GAGVSQSPSNKVTEKGKDVELRCDPISGHTALYWYRQSLGQGLEFLIYFQGNSAPDKSGLPSDRFSAERTGGSVSTLTIQRTQQEDSAVYLCASNLPGHKQYEQYFGPGTRLTVT.

The rearrangement uses TRBV5-5 and TRBJ1-2; D ambiguous. V lost 5 bases and J 0 bases, leaving 11 bases between the germline ends. Germline CDR1 and CDR2: SGHKS and YYEKEE (reference sequence). This CDR3 has 14 residues. In DNA, the CDR3 is TGTGCCAGCAGACTAGACATAACTAACTATGGCTACACCTTC. Protein product: CASRLDITNYGYTF.

This sequence joins TRBV10-2 and TRBJ1-1, with D possibly TRBD1 on 6 matching bases. V lost 5 bases and J lost 4, with 14 bases in between. Germline CDR1 reads WSHSY; CDR2 reads SAAADI. This CDR3 contains 14 residues. For the CDR3, the DNA is TGCGCCAGCAGTACGGCGGGGGCCAGCACTGAAGCTTTCTTT. Its translation is CASSTAGASTEAFF.